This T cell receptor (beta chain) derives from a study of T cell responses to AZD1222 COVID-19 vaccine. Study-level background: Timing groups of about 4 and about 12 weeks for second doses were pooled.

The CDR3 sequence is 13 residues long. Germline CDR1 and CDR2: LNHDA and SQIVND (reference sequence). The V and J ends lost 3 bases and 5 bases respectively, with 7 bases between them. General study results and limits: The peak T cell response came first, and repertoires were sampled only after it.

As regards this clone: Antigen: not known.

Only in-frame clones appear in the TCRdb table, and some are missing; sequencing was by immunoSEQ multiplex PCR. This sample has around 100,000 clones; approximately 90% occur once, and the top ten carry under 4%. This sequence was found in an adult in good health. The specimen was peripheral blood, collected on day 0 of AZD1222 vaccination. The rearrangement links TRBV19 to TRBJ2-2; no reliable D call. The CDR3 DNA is TGTGCCAGTAGTATTGGGTGGACCGGGGAGCTGTTTTTT. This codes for CASSIGWTGELFF. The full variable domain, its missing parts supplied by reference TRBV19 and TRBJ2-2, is DGGITQSPKYLFRKEGQNVTLSCEQNLNHDAMYWYRQDPGQGLRLIYYSQIVNDFQKGDIAEGYSVSREKKESFPLTVTSAQKNPTAFYLCASSIGWTGELFFGEGSRLTVL.